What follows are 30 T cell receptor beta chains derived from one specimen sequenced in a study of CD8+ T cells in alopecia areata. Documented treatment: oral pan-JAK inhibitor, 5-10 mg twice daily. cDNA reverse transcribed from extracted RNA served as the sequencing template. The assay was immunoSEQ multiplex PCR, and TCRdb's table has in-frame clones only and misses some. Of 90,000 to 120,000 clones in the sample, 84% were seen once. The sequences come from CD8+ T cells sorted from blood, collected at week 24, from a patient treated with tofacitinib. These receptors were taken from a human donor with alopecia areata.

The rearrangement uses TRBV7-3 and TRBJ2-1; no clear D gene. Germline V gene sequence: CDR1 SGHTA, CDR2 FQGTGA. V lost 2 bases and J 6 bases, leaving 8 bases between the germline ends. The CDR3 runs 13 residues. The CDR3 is CASSLGVGNEQFF. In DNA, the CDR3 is TGTGCCAGCAGCTTAGGTGTTGGCAATGAGCAGTTCTTC.

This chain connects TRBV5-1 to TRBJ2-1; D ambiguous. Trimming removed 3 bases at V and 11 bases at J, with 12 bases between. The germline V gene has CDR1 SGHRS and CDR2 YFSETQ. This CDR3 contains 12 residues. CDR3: CASSSDTPQQFF. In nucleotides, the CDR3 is TGCGCCAGCAGCTCCGACACTCCCCAGCAGTTCTTC.

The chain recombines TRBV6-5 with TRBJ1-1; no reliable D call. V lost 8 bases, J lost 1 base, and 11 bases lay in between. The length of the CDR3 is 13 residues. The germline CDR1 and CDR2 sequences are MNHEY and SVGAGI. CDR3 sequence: CASSTRGNTEAFF. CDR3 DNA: TGTGCCAGCTCCACACGGGGGAACACTGAAGCTTTCTTT.

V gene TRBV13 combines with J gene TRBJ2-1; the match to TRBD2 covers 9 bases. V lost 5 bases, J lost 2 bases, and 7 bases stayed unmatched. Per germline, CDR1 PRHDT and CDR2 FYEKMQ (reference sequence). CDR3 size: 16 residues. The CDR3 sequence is CASSPPGGGAYNEQFF. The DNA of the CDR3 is TGTGCCAGCAGCCCCCCCGGCGGGGGGGCCTACAATGAGCAGTTCTTC.

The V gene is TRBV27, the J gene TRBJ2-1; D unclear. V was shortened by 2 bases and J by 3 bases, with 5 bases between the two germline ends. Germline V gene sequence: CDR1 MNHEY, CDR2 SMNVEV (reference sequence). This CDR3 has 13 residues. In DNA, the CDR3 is TGTGCCAGCAGTTTAGGGGTCTACAATGAGCAGTTCTTC. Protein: CASSLGVYNEQFF.

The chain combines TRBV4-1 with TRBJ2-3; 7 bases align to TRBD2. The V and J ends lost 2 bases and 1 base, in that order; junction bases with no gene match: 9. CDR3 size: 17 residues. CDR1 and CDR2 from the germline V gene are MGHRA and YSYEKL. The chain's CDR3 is CASSQPIRGVGTDTQYF. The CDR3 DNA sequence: TGCGCCAGCAGCCAACCTATCCGGGGGGTTGGCACAGATACGCAGTATTTT.

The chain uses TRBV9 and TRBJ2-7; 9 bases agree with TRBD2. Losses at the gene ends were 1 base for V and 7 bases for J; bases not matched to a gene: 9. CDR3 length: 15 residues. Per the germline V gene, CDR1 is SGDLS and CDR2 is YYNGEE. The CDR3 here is CASSVYGGGASEQYF. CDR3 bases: TGTGCCAGCAGCGTATATGGCGGGGGGGCCTCTGAGCAGTACTTC. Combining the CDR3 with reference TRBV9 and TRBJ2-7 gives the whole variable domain DSGVTQTPKHLITATGQRVTLRCSPRSGDLSVYWYQQSLDQGLQFLIQYYNGEERAKGNILERFSAQQFPDLHSELNLSSLELGDSALYFCASSVYGGGASEQYFGPGTRLTVT.

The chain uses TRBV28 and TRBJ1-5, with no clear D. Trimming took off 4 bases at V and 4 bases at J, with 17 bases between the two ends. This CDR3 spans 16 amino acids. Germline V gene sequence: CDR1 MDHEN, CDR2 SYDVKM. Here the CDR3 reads CASSSFGPAPNQPQHF. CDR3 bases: TGTGCCAGCAGTTCCTTCGGCCCTGCACCAAATCAGCCCCAGCATTTT.

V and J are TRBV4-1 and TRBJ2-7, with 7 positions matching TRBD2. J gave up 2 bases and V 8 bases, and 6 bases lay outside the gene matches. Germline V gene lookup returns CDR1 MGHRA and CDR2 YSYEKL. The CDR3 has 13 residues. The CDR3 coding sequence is TGCGCCAGCGGTCTAGCGGAGACCTACGAGCAGTACTTC. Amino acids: CASGLAETYEQYF.

The CDR3 bases are TGTGCCAGCACCCGGGACAGACACTACAATGAGCAGTTCTTC. As protein: CASTRDRHYNEQFF. The V gene is TRBV2, the J gene TRBJ2-1; 7 bases are a match to TRBD1. The CDR3 runs to 14 residues. J was trimmed by 3 bases and V by 7 bases; bases with no gene match: 6. In germline, CDR1 is SNHLY, CDR2 FYNNEI.

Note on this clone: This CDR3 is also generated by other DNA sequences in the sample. The CDR3 sequence: CASSPGTGGYEQYF. CDR3 DNA sequence: TGTGCCAGCAGCCCCGGGACAGGGGGATACGAGCAGTACTTC. V gene TRBV7-6 combines with J gene TRBJ2-7; 11 bases agree with TRBD1. J gave up 4 bases and V 5 bases, and 4 bases lay outside the gene matches. The CDR3 length is 14 residues. Germline-derived CDR1 and CDR2 are SGHVS and FNYEAQ.

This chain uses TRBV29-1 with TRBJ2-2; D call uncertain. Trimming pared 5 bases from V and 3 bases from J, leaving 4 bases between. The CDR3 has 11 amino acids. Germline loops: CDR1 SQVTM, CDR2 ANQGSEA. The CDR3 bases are TGCAGCGTTTCTTACACCGGGGAGCTGTTTTTT. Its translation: CSVSYTGELFF.

As DNA, the CDR3 is TGTGCCAGCAGATCCCAACCACTGAAGGCCCAGTACTTC. Translated: CASRSQPLKAQYF. The rearrangement joins TRBV6-5 to TRBJ2-5; D is ambiguous. V was clipped by 6 bases and J by 9 bases, with 17 bases between them. The CDR3 is made up of 13 amino acids. Germline V gene lookup returns CDR1 MNHEY and CDR2 SVGAGI.

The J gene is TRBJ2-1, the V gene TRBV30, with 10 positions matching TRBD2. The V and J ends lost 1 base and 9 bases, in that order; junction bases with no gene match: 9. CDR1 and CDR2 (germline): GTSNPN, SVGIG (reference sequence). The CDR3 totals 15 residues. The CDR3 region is CAWSAELAGWIEQFF. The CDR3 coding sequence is TGTGCCTGGAGTGCCGAACTAGCGGGGTGGATTGAGCAGTTCTTC.

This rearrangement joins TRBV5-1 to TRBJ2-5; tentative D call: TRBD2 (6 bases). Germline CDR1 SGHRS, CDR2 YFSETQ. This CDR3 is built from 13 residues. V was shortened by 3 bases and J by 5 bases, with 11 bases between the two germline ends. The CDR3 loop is CASSSPRGETQYF. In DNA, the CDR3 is TGCGCCAGCAGCTCACCCCGGGGGGAGACCCAGTACTTC.

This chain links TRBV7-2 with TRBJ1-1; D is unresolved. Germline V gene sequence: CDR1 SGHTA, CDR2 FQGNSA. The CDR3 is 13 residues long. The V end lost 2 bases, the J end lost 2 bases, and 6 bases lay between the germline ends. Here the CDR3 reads CASSLWKNTEAFF. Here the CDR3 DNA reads TGTGCCAGCAGCTTATGGAAAAACACTGAAGCTTTCTTT. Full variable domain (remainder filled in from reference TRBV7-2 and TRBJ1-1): GAGVSQSPSNKVTEKGKDVELRCDPISGHTALYWYRQSLGQGLEFLIYFQGNSAPDKSGLPSDRFSAERTGGSVSTLTIQRTQQEDSAVYLCASSLWKNTEAFFGQGTRLTVV.

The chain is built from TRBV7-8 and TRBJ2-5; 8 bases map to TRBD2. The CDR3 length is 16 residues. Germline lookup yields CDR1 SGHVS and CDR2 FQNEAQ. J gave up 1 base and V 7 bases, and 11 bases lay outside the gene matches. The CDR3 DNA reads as TGTGCCAGCACCCTCCACGGGAGGGATTCCCAAGAGACCCAGTACTTC. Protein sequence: CASTLHGRDSQETQYF.

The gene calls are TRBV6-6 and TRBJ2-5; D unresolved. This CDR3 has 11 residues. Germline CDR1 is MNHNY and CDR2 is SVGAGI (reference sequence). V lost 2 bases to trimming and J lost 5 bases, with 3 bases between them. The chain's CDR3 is CASSYRETQYF. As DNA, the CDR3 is TGTGCCAGCAGTTACCGGGAGACCCAGTACTTC.

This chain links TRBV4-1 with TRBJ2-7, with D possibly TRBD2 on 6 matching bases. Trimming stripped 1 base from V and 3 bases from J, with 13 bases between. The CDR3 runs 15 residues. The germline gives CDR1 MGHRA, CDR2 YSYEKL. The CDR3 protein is CASSQVQTRDYEQYF. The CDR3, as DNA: TGCGCCAGCAGCCAAGTTCAAACGCGGGACTACGAGCAGTACTTC.

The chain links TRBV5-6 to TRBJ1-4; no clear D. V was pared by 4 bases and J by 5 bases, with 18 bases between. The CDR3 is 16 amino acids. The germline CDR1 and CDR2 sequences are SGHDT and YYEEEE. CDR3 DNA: TGTGCCAGCAGCCCCCATCCCCGAACAGAGAATGAAAAACTGTTTTTT. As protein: CASSPHPRTENEKLFF.

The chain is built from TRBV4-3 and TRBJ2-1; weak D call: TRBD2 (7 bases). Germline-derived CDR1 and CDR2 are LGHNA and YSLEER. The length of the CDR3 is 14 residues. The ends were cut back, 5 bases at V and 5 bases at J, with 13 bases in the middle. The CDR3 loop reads CASSGGGVNNEQFF. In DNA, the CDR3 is TGCGCCAGCAGCGGAGGGGGGGTAAACAATGAGCAGTTCTTC.

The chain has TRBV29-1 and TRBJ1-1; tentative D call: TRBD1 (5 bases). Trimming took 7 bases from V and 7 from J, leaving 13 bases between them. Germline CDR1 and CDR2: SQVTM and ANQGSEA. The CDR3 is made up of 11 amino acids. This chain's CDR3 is CSASRGLEAFF. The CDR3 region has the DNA TGCAGCGCCTCAAGGGGCCTTGAAGCTTTCTTT. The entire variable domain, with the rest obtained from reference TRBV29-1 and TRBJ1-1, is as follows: SAVISQKPSRDICQRGTSLTIQCQVDSQVTMMFWYRQQPGQSLTLIATANQGSEATYESGFVIDKFPISRPNLTFSTLTVSNMSPEDSSIYLCSASRGLEAFFGQGTRLTVV.

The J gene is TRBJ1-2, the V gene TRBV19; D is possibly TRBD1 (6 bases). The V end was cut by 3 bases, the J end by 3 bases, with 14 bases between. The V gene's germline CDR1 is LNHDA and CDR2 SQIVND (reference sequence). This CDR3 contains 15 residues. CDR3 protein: CASSIGTPGDYGYTF. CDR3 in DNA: TGTGCCAGTAGTATCGGGACACCGGGGGACTATGGCTACACCTTC.

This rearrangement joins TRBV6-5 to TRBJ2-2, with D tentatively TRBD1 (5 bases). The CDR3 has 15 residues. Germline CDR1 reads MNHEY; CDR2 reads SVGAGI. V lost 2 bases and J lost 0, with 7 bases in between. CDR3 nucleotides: TGTGCCAGCAGTTACGGGGCAGCGAACACCGGGGAGCTGTTTTTT. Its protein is CASSYGAANTGELFF.

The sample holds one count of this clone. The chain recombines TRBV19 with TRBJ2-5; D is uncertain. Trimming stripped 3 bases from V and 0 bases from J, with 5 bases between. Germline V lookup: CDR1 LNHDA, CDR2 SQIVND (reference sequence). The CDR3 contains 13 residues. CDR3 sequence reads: CASSMGYQETQYF. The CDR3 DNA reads TGTGCCAGTAGTATGGGATACCAAGAGACCCAGTACTTC.

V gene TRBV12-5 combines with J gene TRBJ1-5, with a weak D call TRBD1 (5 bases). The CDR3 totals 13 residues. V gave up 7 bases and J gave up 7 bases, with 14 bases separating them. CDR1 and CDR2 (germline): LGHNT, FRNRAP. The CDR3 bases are TGTGCTAGTGCCCATCTAGGGGTACAGCCCCAGCATTTT. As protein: CASAHLGVQPQHF. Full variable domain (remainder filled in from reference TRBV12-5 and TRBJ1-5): DARVTQTPRHKVTEMGQEVTMRCQPILGHNTVFWYRQTMMQGLELLAYFRNRAPLDDSGMPKDRFSAEMPDATLATLKIQPSEPRDSAVYFCASAHLGVQPQHFGDGTRLSIL.

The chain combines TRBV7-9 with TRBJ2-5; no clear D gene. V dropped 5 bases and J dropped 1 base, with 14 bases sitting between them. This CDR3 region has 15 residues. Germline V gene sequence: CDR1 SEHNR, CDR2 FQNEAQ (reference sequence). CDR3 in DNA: TGTGCCAGCAGCGATCGGGCCCAAACCCAAGAGACCCAGTACTTC. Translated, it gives CASSDRAQTQETQYF.

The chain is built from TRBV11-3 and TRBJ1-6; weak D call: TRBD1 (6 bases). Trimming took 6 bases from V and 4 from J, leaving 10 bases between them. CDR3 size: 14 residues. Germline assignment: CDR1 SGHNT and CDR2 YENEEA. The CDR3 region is CASRAQGYNSPLHF. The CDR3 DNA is TGTGCCAGCAGGGCACAGGGATATAATTCACCCCTCCACTTT.

The CDR3 DNA follows: TGTGCCAGCAGCCTACAGGGGCTAGCCAAAAACATTCAGTACTTC. Its translation: CASSLQGLAKNIQYF. This chain uses TRBV14 with TRBJ2-4; TRBD1 matches at 7 bases. This CDR3 is built from 15 residues. Looked up from germline, CDR1 is SGHDN and CDR2 is FVKESK. The ends lost 4 bases at V and 0 bases at J; junction bases unmatched: 3.

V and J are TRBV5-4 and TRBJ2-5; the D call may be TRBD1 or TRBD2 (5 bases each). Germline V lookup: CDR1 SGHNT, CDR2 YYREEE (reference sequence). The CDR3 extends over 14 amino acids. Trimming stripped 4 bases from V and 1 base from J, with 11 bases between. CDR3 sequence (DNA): TGTGCCAGCAGCACGGGGACGTCCCAAGAGACCCAGTACTTC. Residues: CASSTGTSQETQYF.